These 14 T cell receptor beta chains were all obtained from the same sample, sequenced in a study of early T cells in non-severe SARS-CoV-2 infection. TCRdb re-called the 5' RACE reads through MiXCR, storing one row per CDR3 protein. The data contain 40,000 to 60,000 distinct CDR3 sequences, around 6% of them seen just once; the ten biggest clones take up approximately 3%. The specimen comprised whole blood, sampled at baseline. Receptors were obtained from an adult who was a healthcare worker with PCR-confirmed SARS-CoV-2 infection or an uninfected control (not recorded which).

This clonotype was picked up many times. V is TRBV20-1 and J is TRBJ2-5, with D possibly TRBD1 on 7 matching bases. The CDR3 contains 15 residues. The V end was cut by 5 bases, the J end by 7 bases, with 23 bases between. In germline, CDR1 is DFQATT, CDR2 SNEGSKA (reference sequence). CDR3 sequence reads: CSAPVSRGRLGTQYF. The CDR3 DNA is TGCAGTGCTCCCGTGTCCAGGGGGAGGCTCGGGACCCAGTACTTC.

V gene TRBV7-2 combines with J gene TRBJ2-7; D is uncertain. This CDR3 has 12 residues. The V end lost 7 bases, the J end lost 4 bases, and 11 bases lay between the germline ends. Germline loops: CDR1 SGHTA, CDR2 FQGNSA. CDR3 sequence reads: CASTLGIYEQYF. The CDR3 DNA reads as TGTGCCAGCACCCTGGGGATATACGAGCAGTACTTC.

Comments on this clonotype: Relative to the germline gene, one junction end is altered; a read error may explain this. The chain recombines TRBV3-1 with TRBJ1-5; the D gene is possibly TRBD1 (5 bases). Germline values: CDR1 LGHDT, CDR2 YNNKEL (reference sequence). The CDR3 covers 19 residues. Written as DNA, the CDR3 is TGTGTCAGCAGCCAGCTAAGGGGCCTTAACCTTGCAGGCAATCAGCCCCAGCATTTT. Translation: CVSSQLRGLNLAGNQPQHF. The full variable domain, with the rest looked up from reference TRBV3-1 and TRBJ1-5, is DTAVSQTPKYLVTQMGNDKSIKCEQNLGHDTMYWYKQDSKKFLKIMFSYNNKELIINETVPNRFSPKSPDKAHLNLHINSLELGDSAVYFCVSSQLRGLNLAGNQPQHFGDGTRLSIL.

This chain links TRBV30 with TRBJ1-1, with a possible D match to TRBD1 (6 bases). V lost 0 bases and J lost 4, with 18 bases in between. This CDR3 is 16 amino acids long. In germline, CDR1 is GTSNPN, CDR2 SVGIG (reference sequence). In DNA form, the CDR3 reads TGTGCCTGGAGTGTATTTCAGCTGAGGGGGGGCACTGAAGCTTTCTTT. Translating gives CAWSVFQLRGGTEAFF.

The chain recombines TRBV5-6 with TRBJ2-7; 11 bases are shared with TRBD1. The CDR3 is 13 residues long. J lost 5 bases, V lost 3 bases, and 1 base had no gene match. Germline CDR1 and CDR2: SGHDT and YYEEEE. The CDR3 reads CASSWTGGNEQYF. CDR3 sequence (DNA): TGTGCCAGCAGCTGGACAGGGGGCAACGAGCAGTACTTC.

There are a few counts of this clonotype. The chain's CDR3 is CASSQGPREGYTF. For the CDR3, the DNA is TGCGCCAGCAGCCAAGGCCCCAGGGAAGGCTACACCTTC. This chain connects TRBV4-1 to TRBJ1-2, with D perhaps TRBD1 (5 bases). Deletions cut 1 base from V and 8 bases from J, with 11 bases between. Germline assignment: CDR1 MGHRA and CDR2 YSYEKL. The CDR3 contains 13 residues.

This clonotype was recorded many times. The rearrangement links TRBV10-3 to TRBJ2-7; 9 bases align to TRBD1. J was trimmed by 6 bases and V by 6 bases; bases with no gene match: 9. The CDR3 runs 14 residues. Germline CDR1 and CDR2: ENHRY and SYGVKD. The CDR3 sequence: CAIRGQGSSVEQYF. The CDR3 DNA reads TGTGCCATCAGGGGACAGGGTTCTTCTGTCGAGCAGTACTTC.

V and J are TRBV5-5 and TRBJ1-1; D is possibly TRBD1 (5 bases). V lost 1 base and J lost 0, with 13 bases in between. This CDR3 has 16 amino acids. CDR1 SGHKS and CDR2 YYEKEE come from the germline V gene (reference sequence). The CDR3 loop reads CASSLKQALMNTEAFF. The CDR3 bases are TGTGCCAGCAGCTTGAAACAGGCGTTAATGAACACTGAAGCTTTCTTT.

In this sample, this clonotype turned up many times. The chain recombines TRBV7-2 with TRBJ1-4, with D unclear. The CDR3 consists of 15 residues. V lost 2 bases and J 8 bases, leaving 15 bases between the germline ends. Per the germline V gene, CDR1 is SGHTA and CDR2 is FQGNSA. For the CDR3, the DNA is TGTGCCAGCAGCTTACGTTGGGGTTCGGGCGAAAAACTGTTTTTT. This gives the protein CASSLRWGSGEKLFF.

The sample holds a few counts of this clonotype. The chain employs TRBV19 and TRBJ1-6, with D possibly being TRBD1 (6 bases). Trimming pared 7 bases from V and 6 bases from J, leaving 25 bases between. The CDR3 is 18 amino acids. Looked up from germline, CDR1 is LNHDA and CDR2 is SQIVND (reference sequence). In DNA, the CDR3 is TGTGCCAGTACTAGAAGGTCCCAGAGGGGGTTTGGTAATTCACCCCTCCACTTT. Its protein is CASTRRSQRGFGNSPLHF.

In its sample, this clonotype was seen a few times. The rearrangement joins TRBV12-3 or TRBV12-4 to TRBJ2-7; TRBD1 or TRBD2 may be the D gene (5 bases each). This CDR3 contains 15 residues. The germline V and J ends were trimmed by 1 base and 1 base, with 11 bases remaining between them. The CDR3 protein is CASSLVSWGSYEQYF. In DNA form, the CDR3 reads TGTGCCAGCAGTTTAGTTTCGTGGGGGTCCTACGAGCAGTACTTC.

This clonotype was picked up many times. The chain combines TRBV27 with TRBJ2-5; 8 bases line up with TRBD2. Trimming cost V 6 bases and J 4 bases; bases outside gene matches: 4. Germline CDR1 is MNHEY and CDR2 is SMNVEV (reference sequence). The CDR3 extends over 13 amino acids. The CDR3 region has the DNA TGTGCCAGCAGACTACTAGCGGCAGAGACCCAGTACTTC. This gives the protein CASRLLAAETQYF.

The chain uses TRBV6-2 or TRBV6-3 and TRBJ2-5, with a possible D match to TRBD1 (5 bases). Germline CDR1 and CDR2: MNHEY and SVGEGT. V was trimmed by 8 bases and J by 5 bases, leaving 12 bases between them. CDR3 length: 12 residues. The CDR3 region is CASRAGRETQYF. The CDR3 nucleotides read TGTGCCAGCCGAGCAGGGCGCGAGACCCAGTACTTC.

This clonotype is categorized as medium-sized (0.01 to 0.1%). The gene calls are TRBV11-1 and TRBJ2-7; D is possibly TRBD2 (5 bases). The V end was cut by 3 bases, the J end by 3 bases, with 12 bases between. The CDR3 is made up of 14 amino acids. Germline values: CDR1 SGHAT, CDR2 FQDESV (reference sequence). CDR3 coding DNA: TGTGCCAGCAGCTTGGGCGGACTGATCTACGAGCAGTACTTC. Its translation is CASSLGGLIYEQYF.